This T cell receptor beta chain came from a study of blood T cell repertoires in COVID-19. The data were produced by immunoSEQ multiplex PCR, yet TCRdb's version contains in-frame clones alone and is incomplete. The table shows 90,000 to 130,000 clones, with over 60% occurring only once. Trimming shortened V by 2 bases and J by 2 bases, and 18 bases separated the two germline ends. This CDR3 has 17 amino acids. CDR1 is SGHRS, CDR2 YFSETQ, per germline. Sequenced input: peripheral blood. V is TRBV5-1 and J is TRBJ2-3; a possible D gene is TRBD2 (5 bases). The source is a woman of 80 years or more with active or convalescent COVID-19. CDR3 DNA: TGCGCCAGCAGCTTCCCCCGTGCGTCGGGATTCACAGATACGCAGTATTTT. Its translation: CASSFPRASGFTDTQYF.